Sequencing of this T cell receptor beta chain was carried out in a study of cytomegalovirus exposure and HLA in healthy donors. Study at large: Out of a few hundred genotyped donors, 81% belonged to the Caucasian-associated ancestry cluster. Whole-study findings and limits: The authors later found HLA-associated TCR beta chains more clonally expanded than equally common others. A later analysis found common viral pathogens apparently linked to several of the most significant clusters. Earlier analysis looked at TCR beta V segments, and most were productive about 87% or about 30% of the time.

This clone occurred a few times. Its cognate antigen is unknown. The CDR3 consists of 15 residues. V dropped 6 bases and J dropped 0 bases, with 9 bases sitting between them. Germline CDR1 reads MNHEY; CDR2 reads SMNVEV (reference sequence). The PCR made use of 60 Vbeta and 13 Jbeta primers. Some clones are missing from TCRdb's copy, which holds only in-frame ones; the method was immunoSEQ multiplex PCR. The repertoire holds around 110,000 clones, with 9% to 10% as singletons. Sequencing was performed on PBMCs. This sequence originates from a man younger than 40 in good health and CMV-seronegative. This chain uses TRBV27 with TRBJ2-6, with no clear D. The CDR3: CASRRLSSGANVLTF. CDR3 bases: TGTGCCAGCAGGCGACTGAGCTCTGGGGCCAACGTCCTGACTTTC.